This paragraph covers one T cell receptor (beta chain) sequence. The data are from a study of control samples from healthy donors and cancer patients. V dropped 2 bases and J dropped 4 bases, with 11 bases sitting between them. The CDR3 runs 14 residues. Per the germline V gene, CDR1 is MDHEN and CDR2 is SYDVKM. The protocol was immunoSEQ multiplex PCR, while the TCRdb copy is restricted to in-frame clones and leaves out a portion. The sample holds 9,500 to 15,000 clones, roughly 95% seen once. Specimen: PBMCs. The clonotype originates from a man in his 70s with head and neck cancer. V gene TRBV28 combines with J gene TRBJ1-2, with D possibly TRBD1 on 5 matching bases. The CDR3 is CASSLASGSYGYTF. CDR3 sequence (DNA): TGTGCCAGCAGTTTAGCGTCAGGGTCCTATGGCTACACCTTC.